The 9 T cell receptor beta chains reported below all come from one sample, sequenced in a study of T cell responses to AZD1222 COVID-19 vaccine. Profiling relied on immunoSEQ multiplex PCR, and the TCRdb table lists in-frame clones only, not all of them. In the table there are roughly 120,000 clones, about nine tenths of which are singletons. The sample consisted of peripheral blood, taken on day 0 of AZD1222 vaccination. The source is an adult in good health.

V gene TRBV3-1 (or the pseudogene TRBV3-2) combines with J gene TRBJ2-7; D not certain. The V end lost 3 bases, the J end lost 5 bases, and 14 bases lay between the germline ends. Germline V gene data show CDR1 as LGHDT and CDR2 as YNNKEL (reference sequence). The CDR3 extends over 14 amino acids. This CDR3 is CASSHGSSDDEQYF. The CDR3 DNA sequence: TGTGCCAGCAGCCATGGTAGTTCGGACGACGAGCAGTACTTC.

This sequence joins TRBV18 and TRBJ2-2; D not resolved. CDR1 and CDR2 (germline): KGHSH, LQKENI. The CDR3 sequence is 16 residues long. V was cut by 1 base and J by 6 bases, with 15 bases left in between. CDR3 residues: CASSPRGGLGPGELFF. For the CDR3, the DNA is TGTGCCAGCTCACCACGTGGTGGTCTCGGGCCCGGGGAGCTGTTTTTT.

The gene calls are TRBV2 and TRBJ2-7; 10 nucleotides match TRBD1. CDR3 length: 15 residues. Germline CDR1 is SNHLY and CDR2 is FYNNEI. V dropped 6 bases and J dropped 5; count of bases not matched to a gene: 10. The CDR3 coding sequence is TGTGCCAGCAGGGTCGAGGACAGGGGGTATAACGAGCAGTACTTC. The encoded protein is CASRVEDRGYNEQYF.

The chain is built from TRBV19 and TRBJ1-3; TRBD1 matches at 9 bases. This CDR3 is 19 amino acids long. Germline CDR1 and CDR2: LNHDA and SQIVND (reference sequence). Trimming took 9 bases from V and 4 from J; bases not matched to a gene: 22. In nucleotides, the CDR3 is TGTGCCAGCCGGGAACAGGGGGCATATGGTTTATCGTTGGGAAACACCATATATTTT. Amino acids: CASREQGAYGLSLGNTIYF.

The rearrangement links TRBV27 to TRBJ1-1, with 8 nucleotides matching TRBD1. Germline V lookup: CDR1 MNHEY, CDR2 SMNVEV (reference sequence). The trim removed 6 bases at V and 4 bases at J, leaving 7 bases unmatched. The CDR3 length is 14 residues. The CDR3 reads CASSPDRVSTEAFF. CDR3 DNA sequence: TGTGCCAGCAGCCCGGACAGGGTGAGCACTGAAGCTTTCTTT.

This chain joins TRBV12-3 or TRBV12-4 and TRBJ2-1; D is perhaps TRBD2 (5 bases). The CDR3 is made up of 12 amino acids. The V end lost 3 bases, the J end lost 13 bases, and 13 bases lay between the germline ends. CDR3 in amino acids: CASSFSVEEQFF. The DNA for the CDR3 is TGTGCCAGCAGTTTTAGCGTGGAGGAACAGTTCTTC.

The CDR3 reads CAISPEGQALTDTQYF. CDR3 nucleotides: TGTGCCATCAGTCCCGAGGGACAGGCCCTCACAGATACGCAGTATTTT. The rearrangement joins TRBV10-3 to TRBJ2-3; 8 nucleotides align to TRBD1. V gave up 5 bases and J gave up 2 bases; unmatched junction bases: 9. Germline values: CDR1 ENHRY, CDR2 SYGVKD. The CDR3 loop spans 16 amino acids.

Of note for this clone: At one of its ends the junction is not consistent with the germline gene, which may arise from a read error. This sequence joins TRBV7-9 and TRBJ2-3; D perhaps matches TRBD2 (5 bases). CDR3 size: 16 residues. CDR1 and CDR2 from the germline V gene are SEHNR and FQNEAQ (reference sequence). Here the CDR3 reads CASNLDYGGSTDTQYF. The CDR3 DNA reads as TGTGCCAGCAACTTAGACTATGGCGGTAGCACAGATACGCAGTATTTT.

The chain combines TRBV6-5 with TRBJ1-5; no firm D call. Trimming shortened V by 6 bases and J by 2 bases, and 8 bases separated the two germline ends. Germline V gene data show CDR1 as MNHEY and CDR2 as SVGAGI. The CDR3 has 13 residues. The CDR3 loop reads CASSPPGNQPQHF. The CDR3 DNA follows: TGTGCCAGCAGCCCCCCGGGCAATCAGCCCCAGCATTTT.